This T cell receptor beta chain was sequenced in a study of technical replicates of blood from a few donors. This clone is a singleton in its sample. Using immunoSEQ multiplex PCR, the repertoire was profiled, and TCRdb retains in-frame clones only, with some absent. Of about 76,000 clones in the sample, approximately 94% were seen once. V was clipped by 5 bases and J by 0 bases, with 23 bases between them. The germline gives CDR1 SEHNR, CDR2 FQNEAQ (reference sequence). The CDR3 covers 19 residues. Specimen: T cells isolated from PBMCs. This clonotype was sampled from a human donor in good health. The V call is TRBV7-9, the J call TRBJ2-1, with a tentative D call TRBD1 (6 bases). The CDR3 DNA follows: TGTGCCAGCAGCCCCATGAGTCCAGGGGCGACAAACTCCTACAATGAGCAGTTCTTC. This sequence encodes CASSPMSPGATNSYNEQFF.